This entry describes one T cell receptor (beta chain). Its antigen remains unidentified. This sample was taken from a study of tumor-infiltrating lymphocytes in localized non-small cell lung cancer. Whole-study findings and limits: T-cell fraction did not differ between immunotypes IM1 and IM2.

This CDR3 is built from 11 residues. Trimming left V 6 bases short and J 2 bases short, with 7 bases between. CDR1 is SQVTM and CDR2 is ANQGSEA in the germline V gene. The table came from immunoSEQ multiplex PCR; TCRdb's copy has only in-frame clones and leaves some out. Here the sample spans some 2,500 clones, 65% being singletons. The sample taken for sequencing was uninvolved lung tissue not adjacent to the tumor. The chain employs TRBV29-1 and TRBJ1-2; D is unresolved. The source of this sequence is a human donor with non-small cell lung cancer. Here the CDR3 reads CSVDGNYGYTF. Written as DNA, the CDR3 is TGCAGCGTCGACGGAAACTATGGCTACACCTTC.